This T cell receptor beta chain was documented in a study of blood T cell repertoires in COVID-19. Study as a whole: Specimens from acute and convalescent COVID-19 originated in the United States, Italy and Spain.

Deletions cut 5 bases from V and 0 bases from J, with 5 bases between. This CDR3 is built from 12 residues. Germline V gene lookup returns CDR1 MDHEN and CDR2 SYDVKM. Repertoires were generated with immunoSEQ multiplex PCR, while TCRdb's copy carries only in-frame clones and drops some. The sample lists around 300,000 clones; around 90% were seen once. Grouping used clinical history reported by participants in a survey and questionnaire. All recovered Cohort 3 donors got two negative PCRs, got clearance, or saw symptom resolution. V is TRBV28 and J is TRBJ2-7; D ambiguous. The source of this sequence is a man in his thirties or forties who had recovered from COVID-19. Sequencing was performed on PBMCs or T cells enriched from blood (not recorded which). The CDR3 nucleotides read TGTGCCAGCAGTCTAAGCTCCTACGAGCAGTACTTC. Protein sequence: CASSLSSYEQYF.